The following is a T cell receptor (beta chain) sequence with its context. Its antigen is as yet unknown. The sample originates from a study of long-term antiretroviral therapy in people with HIV. Study-level results: Repertoire composition at all time points was dominated by clones that had expanded before ART. From the mid-2000s to the late 2010s, blood was obtained, possibly while participants received older ART regimens.

Run at survey level, the immunoSEQ assay was version v3.0. TCRdb's table, derived via immunoSEQ multiplex PCR, lists solely in-frame clones and lacks some. The table records 35,000 or so clones, approximately 83% of them present only once. Germline loops: CDR1 SQVTM, CDR2 ANQGSEA. This CDR3 is 11 amino acids long. V was clipped by 2 bases and J by 8 bases, with 7 bases between them. This receptor was identified in a young man with HIV. V is TRBV29-1 and J is TRBJ2-1, with D tentatively TRBD2 (5 bases). Specimen: unsorted PBMCs, collected 2.2 years after starting antiretroviral therapy. The CDR3 sequence is CSVERGYEQFF. The CDR3 region has the DNA TGCAGCGTTGAACGGGGATATGAGCAGTTCTTC.